This TCR beta chain appears in the sequencing data of a study of T cell changes during pregnancy in multiple sclerosis. Sequencing was performed with immunoSEQ multiplex PCR; in TCRdb, only in-frame clones are kept and a portion is missing. Here the sample spans almost 50,000 clones, approximately 93% being singletons. The CDR3 extends over 15 amino acids. Trimming took 1 base from V and 4 from J; bases not matched to a gene: 5. Germline CDR1 SGHVS, CDR2 FQNEAQ. The source is a female donor with multiple sclerosis, enrolled in a pregnancy study. The chain is built from TRBV7-8 and TRBJ2-3; 7 nucleotides align to TRBD2. This sample comprised CD4+ T cells from peripheral blood mononuclear cells, obtained in the third trimester of pregnancy. CDR3 residues: CASSLDGGSSDTQYF. In nucleotides, the CDR3 is TGTGCCAGCAGCTTAGACGGCGGGAGCTCAGATACGCAGTATTTT. Based on the CDR3 plus reference TRBV7-8 and TRBJ2-3, the full variable domain is GAGVSQSPRYKVAKRGQDVALRCDPISGHVSLFWYQQALGQGPEFLTYFQNEAQLDKSGLPSDRFFAERPEGSVSTLKIQRTQQEDSAVYLCASSLDGGSSDTQYFGPGTRLTVL.